This T cell receptor beta chain was recovered during a study of siplizumab effects on memory and regulatory T cells. Sequenced by immunoSEQ multiplex PCR; TCRdb stores in-frame clones only, minus some. The sample has 90,000 to 120,000 clones, over 90% seen once; the top ten hold 0.62%. Germline values: CDR1 SEHNR, CDR2 FQNEAQ (reference sequence). The CDR3 spans 14 residues. Trimming at V came to 3 bases and at J to 6 bases, leaving 4 bases not matched to a gene. This sequence was found in a human donor in good health. Sample: Tregs sorted from blood. The chain couples TRBV7-9 to TRBJ2-7, with 11 bases lining up with TRBD1. The DNA for the CDR3 is TGTGCCAGCAGCTTCGGGACAGGGGGAGTCGAGCAGTACTTC. Translated, it gives CASSFGTGGVEQYF. Full variable domain (rest looked up from reference TRBV7-9 and TRBJ2-7): DTGVSQNPRHKITKRGQNVTFRCDPISEHNRLYWYRQTLGQGPEFLTYFQNEAQLEKSRLLSDRFSAERPKGSFSTLEIQRTEQGDSAMYLCASSFGTGGVEQYFGPGTRLTVT.